What follows are 19 T cell receptor beta chains derived from one specimen sequenced in a study of tumor-infiltrating lymphocytes in oesophageal squamous cell carcinoma. TCRdb used MiXCR to reprocess the PCR reads, holding one entry per CDR3 protein. Of nearly 11,000 distinct CDR3 sequences in the sample, about 50% were seen once. Sample: esophageal tumor tissue. The receptors come from a female donor with esophageal squamous cell carcinoma.

The chain joins TRBV7-6 to TRBJ1-1; TRBD1 is a possible D gene (5 bases). Germline V gene data show CDR1 as SGHVS and CDR2 as FNYEAQ. CDR3 length equals 14 residues. Trimming stripped 1 base from V and 7 bases from J, with 13 bases between. CDR3 loop: CASSLVGAGSEAFF. CDR3 nucleotide sequence: TGTGCCAGCAGCTTAGTAGGGGCTGGGAGTGAAGCTTTCTTT.

This clonotype counts as medium-sized. The chain is built from TRBV10-2 and TRBJ1-4, with D hard to call. Trimming stripped 0 bases from V and 8 bases from J, with 4 bases between. Germline values: CDR1 WSHSY, CDR2 SAAADI. The CDR3 has 12 amino acids. The CDR3 loop reads CASSESGEKLFF. CDR3 DNA sequence: TGCGCCAGCAGTGAGTCAGGAGAAAAACTGTTTTTT.

The chain has TRBV28 and TRBJ1-1; TRBD1 is a possible D gene (6 bases). This CDR3 comprises 16 residues. Between the trimmed V and J ends, which lost 5 bases and 0 bases, there was a span of 16 bases. From germline, CDR1 is MDHEN and CDR2 SYDVKM. The CDR3 region is CASSPYAGTMNTEAFF. CDR3 bases: TGTGCCAGCAGTCCGTATGCCGGGACAATGAACACTGAAGCTTTCTTT.

By sample share, this clonotype is medium-sized. The chain employs TRBV6-1 and TRBJ1-1; maybe TRBD1 (5 bases). The CDR3 length is 16 residues. Germline CDR1 and CDR2: MNHNS and SASEGT. The V and J ends lost 10 bases and 1 base respectively, with 22 bases between them. CDR3 loop: CATTRGREGKNTEAFF. CDR3 in DNA: TGTGCCACGACGAGGGGTCGAGAGGGGAAGAACACTGAAGCTTTCTTT.

This clonotype ranks as medium-sized. V gene TRBV10-2 combines with J gene TRBJ2-5; D is undetermined. The V gene lost 7 bases and the J gene lost 4 bases, with 13 bases spanning the gap. The CDR3 has 13 amino acids. Germline values: CDR1 WSHSY, CDR2 SAAADI. The DNA for the CDR3 is TGCGCCAGCAATCTAGGGCCGCGAGAGACCCAGTACTTC. Translating it yields CASNLGPRETQYF.

This clonotype appeared once. Since the CDR3 does not end with the conserved phenylalanine or tryptophan, this likely comes from a read error. The limits of the CDR3 on the DNA are not certain, so only TCRdb's listed CDR3 is given. The genes are TRBV28 and TRBJ2-6; the D call in the table, TRBD2, was not verified against the DNA. The CDR3 spans 8 residues, counting both ends. CDR1 MDHEN and CDR2 SYDVKM come from the germline V gene. The CDR3: CASSLWAS.

Worth noting for this clonotype: This likely comes from a read error, as the CDR3 has no conserved phenylalanine or tryptophan at its end. The DNA is left out, because the CDR3 cannot be placed on it with certainty; the CDR3 is given as TCRdb lists it. The genes are TRBV5-6 and TRBJ2-7; the D call TRBD1 from the table was never checked on the DNA. The CDR3 is made up of 15 amino acids, end residues included. The germline CDR1 and CDR2 sequences are SGHDT and YYEEEE. The CDR3: CASSSGQSFGYTFGS.

This rearrangement joins TRBV6-1 to TRBJ2-7; 9 nucleotides agree with TRBD1. The ends lost 1 base at V and 11 bases at J; junction bases unmatched: 6. From germline, CDR1 is MNHNS and CDR2 SASEGT. This CDR3 comprises 13 residues. CDR3 protein: CASSEVGQGKEYF. In nucleotides, the CDR3 is TGTGCCAGCAGTGAAGTCGGACAGGGGAAGGAGTACTTC.

This chain uses TRBV7-2 with TRBJ2-5, with 8 bases identical to TRBD2. After removal of 3 bases from V and 2 bases from J, the junction contained 5 bases not matched to a gene. Germline-derived CDR1 and CDR2 are SGHTA and FQGNSA. The CDR3 length is 15 residues. DNA for the CDR3: TGTGCCAGCAGCTTTATTAGCGGGACTCAAGAGACCCAGTACTTC. The encoded protein is CASSFISGTQETQYF.

This clonotype was counted ten times or more. V is TRBV27 and J is TRBJ2-5, with D unclear. This CDR3 has 13 residues. V was trimmed by 2 bases and J by 3 bases, leaving 7 bases between them. Germline V gene sequence: CDR1 MNHEY, CDR2 SMNVEV (reference sequence). The CDR3 DNA sequence: TGTGCCAGCAGTTTAGGTCGGGAAGAGACCCAGTACTTC. Translating gives CASSLGREETQYF.

This rearrangement joins TRBV12-3 or TRBV12-4 to TRBJ2-7; D possibly matches TRBD1 or TRBD2 (6 bases each). The better agreement between TRBJ2-5 and the DNA end casts doubt on the J call. The CDR3 contains 14 residues. CDR3 loop: CASSLAGGQETQYF. The DNA for the CDR3 is TGTGCCAGCAGTTTAGCGGGGGGCCAGGAGACCCAGTACTTC.

The chain uses TRBV7-2 and TRBJ2-7; TRBD2 aligns across 8 bases. The DNA end lines up better with TRBJ2-5; the J call may be wrong. Germline V lookup: CDR1 SGHTA, CDR2 FQGNSA. CDR3 length: 18 residues. The DNA of the CDR3 is TGTGCCAGCAGCTTTGGGGGTGGAGCGGGAGTGGGCTGGGAGACCCAGTACTTC. It specifies CASSFGGGAGVGWETQYF.

J is TRBJ2-5 and V is TRBV2; 8 bases map to TRBD2. The DNA end is a closer match to TRBJ2-1, so the J assignment may be wrong. The CDR3 runs to 15 residues. CDR1 and CDR2 (germline): SNHLY, FYNNEI. CDR3 coding DNA: TGTGCCAGCAGTGAGACGGCTAGCGGGTCCAATGAGCAGTTCTTC. Its protein is CASSETASGSNEQFF.

The rearrangement uses TRBV5-5 and TRBJ2-7; the match to TRBD1 covers 7 bases. This CDR3 region has 13 residues. Germline loops: CDR1 SGHKS, CDR2 YYEKEE (reference sequence). The DNA for the CDR3 is TGTCCCAACAGCTCGTACAGGGGTTCCGAGCAGTACTTC. Its protein product is CPNSSYRGSEQYF.

The chain employs TRBV7-6 and TRBJ2-7, with 7 positions matching TRBD1. Judging by the DNA end, TRBJ2-5 fits better; the J call may be wrong. Germline CDR1 SGHVS, CDR2 FNYEAQ. This CDR3 region has 18 residues. The CDR3 DNA is TGTGCCAGCAGCTCTTCTAACAGGGGACGACGCGGGCTGGAGACCCAGTACTTC. Translating it yields CASSSSNRGRRGLETQYF.

The chain employs TRBV7-8 and TRBJ2-6; no firm D call. V dropped 1 base and J dropped 0 bases, with 10 bases sitting between them. Per the germline V gene, CDR1 is SGHVS and CDR2 is FQNEAQ. CDR3 length: 17 amino acids. The CDR3 is CASSLDKGNSGANVLTF. CDR3 sequence (DNA): TGTGCCAGCAGCTTAGACAAGGGAAACTCTGGGGCCAACGTCCTGACTTTC.

The V and J genes are TRBV20-1 and TRBJ1-1; D uncertain. This CDR3 contains 14 residues. The V end lost 0 bases, the J end lost 0 bases, and 8 bases lay between the germline ends. The germline CDR1 and CDR2 sequences are DFQATT and SNEGSKA (reference sequence). DNA for the CDR3: TGCAGTGCTAGAGATCGGAGAGTGAACACTGAAGCTTTCTTT. Translating it yields CSARDRRVNTEAFF.

In regard to this clonotype: A much larger clone lies a single base off, so this may be a read error. This chain joins TRBV27 and TRBJ2-7; 15 positions agree with TRBD2. The CDR3 extends over 17 amino acids. The germline CDR1 and CDR2 sequences are MNHEY and SMNVEV (reference sequence). Losses at the gene ends were 6 bases for V and 7 bases for J; bases not matched to a gene: 13. DNA of the CDR3: TGTGCCAGCAGCGGACTAGCGGGAGGGAGTGGTAGTGTTGAGCAGTACTTC. Translated: CASSGLAGGSGSVEQYF.

This clonotype was detected only once. This rearrangement joins TRBV7-2 to TRBJ1-1; D is undetermined. V was trimmed by 5 bases and J by 5 bases, leaving 15 bases between them. Looked up from germline, CDR1 is SGHTA and CDR2 is FQGNSA. CDR3 length: 14 residues. The CDR3 nucleotides read TGTGCCAGCAGCCTATACCAAAAAAATACTGAAGCTTTCTTT. Its protein is CASSLYQKNTEAFF.